Below are 8 T cell receptor beta chains sequenced from a single sample in a study of CD8+ T cells in alopecia areata. Following RNA extraction, reverse transcription yielded cDNA that acted as the sequencing template. Only in-frame clones appear in the TCRdb table, and some are missing; sequencing was by immunoSEQ multiplex PCR. The table records 170,000 or so clones, 40% to 65% of them present only once. Specified treatment: oral pan-JAK inhibitor, 5-10 mg twice daily. The sample in question was CD8+ T cells sorted from blood, obtained at week 24, from a patient treated with tofacitinib. The receptor set was obtained from a human donor with alopecia areata.

The CDR3 DNA reads TGTGCCAGCAGCTCAGGGACTGGGACCACAGATACGCAGTATTTT. The encoded protein is CASSSGTGTTDTQYF. V is TRBV7-6 and J is TRBJ2-3; D possibly corresponds to TRBD2 (6 bases). V shed 4 bases and J shed 2 bases, with 13 bases lying between them. The V gene's germline CDR1 is SGHVS and CDR2 FNYEAQ. The CDR3 is made up of 15 amino acids.

V usage is TRBV7-7 and J usage is TRBJ2-2, with 8 nucleotides matching TRBD2. From germline, CDR1 is SSHAT and CDR2 FNYEAQ (reference sequence). The V and J ends lost 5 bases and 3 bases, in that order; junction bases with no gene match: 5. The CDR3 length is 15 residues. CDR3 nucleotides: TGTGCCAGCAGCAAACACGGGGGGGACACCGGGGAGCTGTTTTTT. Its translation is CASSKHGGDTGELFF.

The chain has TRBV30 and TRBJ1-1; 8 bases agree with TRBD1. Germline V gene data show CDR1 as GTSNPN and CDR2 as SVGIG (reference sequence). V trimming: 3 bases; J trimming: 8 bases; junction bases outside the gene matches: 5. The CDR3 runs to 12 residues. This CDR3 reads CAWSGTGGEAFF. The DNA of the CDR3 is TGTGCCTGGAGCGGGACAGGAGGAGAAGCTTTCTTT.

The chain couples TRBV5-1 to TRBJ2-5; 8 bases line up with TRBD1. J gave up 5 bases and V 2 bases, and 5 bases lay outside the gene matches. This CDR3 spans 14 amino acids. CDR1 SGHRS and CDR2 YFSETQ come from the germline V gene. Here the CDR3 reads CASSFPGQEETQYF. CDR3 nucleotide sequence: TGCGCCAGCAGCTTCCCGGGACAGGAGGAGACCCAGTACTTC.

The V and J genes are TRBV6-1 and TRBJ1-5; D ambiguous. The CDR3 length is 12 residues. Germline CDR1 and CDR2: MNHNS and SASEGT. V was shortened by 4 bases and J by 6 bases, with 7 bases between the two germline ends. CDR3 amino acids: CASSAGVQPQHF. For the CDR3, the DNA is TGTGCCAGCAGTGCGGGAGTTCAGCCCCAGCATTTT.

The chain carries TRBV29-1 and TRBJ1-5, with D uncertain. CDR1 is SQVTM, CDR2 ANQGSEA, per germline. Trimming removed 7 bases at V and 2 bases at J, with 9 bases between. The CDR3 is 12 amino acids. Here the CDR3 DNA reads TGCAGCGCCGTATATGGCAATCAGCCCCAGCATTTT. This gives the protein CSAVYGNQPQHF.

This clone was seen a few times. The chain uses TRBV30 and TRBJ1-6, with D hard to call. Trimming cost V 1 base and J 7 bases, with 8 bases left between them. CDR3 length: 13 residues. Per germline, CDR1 GTSNPN and CDR2 SVGIG (reference sequence). As DNA, the CDR3 is TGTGCCTGGAGTGAACTGGGGAATTCACCCCTCCACTTT. Translating gives CAWSELGNSPLHF.

V usage is TRBV19 and J usage is TRBJ1-2; D remains unclear. Trimming cost V 3 bases and J 8 bases, with 7 bases left between them. Germline V gene sequence: CDR1 LNHDA, CDR2 SQIVND (reference sequence). The CDR3 totals 11 residues. CDR3 nucleotides: TGTGCCAGTAGTATTGGTCGGGGCTACACCTTC. Translation gives CASSIGRGYTF.